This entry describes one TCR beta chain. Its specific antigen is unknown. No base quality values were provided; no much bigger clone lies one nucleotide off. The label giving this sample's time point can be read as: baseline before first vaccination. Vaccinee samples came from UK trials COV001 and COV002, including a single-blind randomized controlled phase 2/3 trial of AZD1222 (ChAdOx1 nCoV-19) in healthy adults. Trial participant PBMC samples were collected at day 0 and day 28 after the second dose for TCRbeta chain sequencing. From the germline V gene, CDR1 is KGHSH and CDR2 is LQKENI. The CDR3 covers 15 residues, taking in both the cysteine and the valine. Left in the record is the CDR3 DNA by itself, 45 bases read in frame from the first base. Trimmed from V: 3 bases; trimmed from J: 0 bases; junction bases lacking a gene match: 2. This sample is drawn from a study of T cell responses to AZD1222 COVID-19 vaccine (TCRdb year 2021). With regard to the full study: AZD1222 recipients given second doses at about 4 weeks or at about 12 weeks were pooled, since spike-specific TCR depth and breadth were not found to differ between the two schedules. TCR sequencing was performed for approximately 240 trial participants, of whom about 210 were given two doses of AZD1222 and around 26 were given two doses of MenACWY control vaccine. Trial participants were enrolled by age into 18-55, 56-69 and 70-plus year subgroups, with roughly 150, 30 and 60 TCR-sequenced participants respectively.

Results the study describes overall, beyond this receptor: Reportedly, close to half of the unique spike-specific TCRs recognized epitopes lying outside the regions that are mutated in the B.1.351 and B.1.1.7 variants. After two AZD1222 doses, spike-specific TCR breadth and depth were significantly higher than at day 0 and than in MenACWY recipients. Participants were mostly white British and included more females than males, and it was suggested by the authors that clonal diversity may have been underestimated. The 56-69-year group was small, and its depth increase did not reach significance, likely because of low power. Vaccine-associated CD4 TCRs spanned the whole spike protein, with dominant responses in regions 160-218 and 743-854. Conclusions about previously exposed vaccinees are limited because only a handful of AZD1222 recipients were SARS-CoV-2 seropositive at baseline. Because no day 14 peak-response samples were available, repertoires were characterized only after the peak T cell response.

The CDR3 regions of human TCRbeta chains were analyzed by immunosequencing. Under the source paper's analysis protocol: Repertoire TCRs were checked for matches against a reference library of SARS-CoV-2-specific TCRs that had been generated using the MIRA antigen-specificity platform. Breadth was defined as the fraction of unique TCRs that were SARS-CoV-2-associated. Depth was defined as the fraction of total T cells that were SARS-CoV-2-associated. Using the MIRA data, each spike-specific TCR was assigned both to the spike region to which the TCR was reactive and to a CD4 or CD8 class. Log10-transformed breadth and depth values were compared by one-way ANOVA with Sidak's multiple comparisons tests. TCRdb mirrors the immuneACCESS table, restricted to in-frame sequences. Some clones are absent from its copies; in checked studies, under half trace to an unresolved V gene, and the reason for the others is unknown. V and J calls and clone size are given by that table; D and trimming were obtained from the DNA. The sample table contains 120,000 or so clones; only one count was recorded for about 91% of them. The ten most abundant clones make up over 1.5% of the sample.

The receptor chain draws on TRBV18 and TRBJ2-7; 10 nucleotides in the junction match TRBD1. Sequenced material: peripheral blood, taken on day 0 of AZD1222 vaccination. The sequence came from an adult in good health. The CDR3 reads CASSPGQGSSYEQYV. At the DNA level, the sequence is TGTGCCAGCTCACCGGGACAGGGGAGCTCCTACGAGCAGTACGTC.